This T cell receptor beta chain was captured in a study of identical twins. Only a few counts were recorded for this clonotype. The antigen remains unidentified. All donors were healthy Caucasians. Findings and caveats of the study: Models predicted less out-of-frame TCR alpha sharing in monozygotic twins than was found. Insertions were reduced in abundant cord blood beta clonotypes but not in memory repertoires. Donors were not followed over many years; analysis was cross-sectional.

TCRdb redid the calling of the 5' RACE reads with MiXCR, one entry per CDR3 protein. The sample yields 1.5 million to 2 million distinct CDR3 sequences, around a third seen once. The CDR3 totals 15 residues. The V gene lost 0 bases and the J gene lost 8 bases, with 13 bases spanning the gap. Germline CDR1 and CDR2: LGHDT and YNNKEL (reference sequence). Sequenced input: cord blood. J is TRBJ1-4 and V is TRBV3-1; tentative D call: TRBD1 (6 bases). This sequence originates from a newborn girl in good health. The CDR3 region is CASSQDPGAVEKLFF. CDR3 in DNA: TGTGCCAGCAGCCAAGACCCGGGGGCAGTGGAAAAACTGTTTTTT. The whole variable domain, remainder taken from reference TRBV3-1 and TRBJ1-4, is DTAVSQTPKYLVTQMGNDKSIKCEQNLGHDTMYWYKQDSKKFLKIMFSYNNKELIINETVPNRFSPKSPDKAHLNLHINSLELGDSAVYFCASSQDPGAVEKLFFGSGTQLSVL.